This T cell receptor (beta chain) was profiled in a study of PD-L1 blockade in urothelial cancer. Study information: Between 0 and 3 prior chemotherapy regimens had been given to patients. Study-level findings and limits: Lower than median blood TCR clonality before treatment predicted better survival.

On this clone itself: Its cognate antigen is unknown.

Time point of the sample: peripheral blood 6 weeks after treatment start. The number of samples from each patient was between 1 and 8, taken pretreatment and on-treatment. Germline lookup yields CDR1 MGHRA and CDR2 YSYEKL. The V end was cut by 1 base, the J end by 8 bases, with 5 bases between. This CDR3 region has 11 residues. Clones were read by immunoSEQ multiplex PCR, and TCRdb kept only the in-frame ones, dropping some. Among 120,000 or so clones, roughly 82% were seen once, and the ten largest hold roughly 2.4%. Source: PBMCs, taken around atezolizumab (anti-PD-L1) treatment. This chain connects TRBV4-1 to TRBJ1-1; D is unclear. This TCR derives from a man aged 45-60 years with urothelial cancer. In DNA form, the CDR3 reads TGCGCCAGCAGCCAAGGTACAGAAGCTTTCTTT. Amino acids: CASSQGTEAFF.